The sequence of this T cell receptor beta chain was determined in a study of cytomegalovirus exposure and HLA in healthy donors. Study overall: As an earlier analysis found, around 170 million T cells yielded about 120 million unique TCR beta sequences.

PCR employed 60 Vbeta and 13 Jbeta primers. Some clones are missing from TCRdb's copy, which holds only in-frame ones; the method was immunoSEQ multiplex PCR. The sample lists approximately 110,000 clones; 74% were seen once. Of note for this clone: Its matching antigen is unknown.

Study-wide findings and caveats: A link between a missense DCLRE1C variant and TCR beta V- and J-gene trimming emerged from a later analysis.

The CDR3 spans 13 residues. Trimming took 3 bases from V and 3 from J, leaving 10 bases between them. Germline V gene data show CDR1 as SGHDT and CDR2 as YYEEEE. This receptor was identified in a man aged 45 to 65 in good health and CMV-seropositive. V gene TRBV5-6 combines with J gene TRBJ2-7; TRBD1 is a possible D gene (5 bases). Material for sequencing was PBMCs. CDR3 loop: CASSYDRFYEQYF. Written as DNA, the CDR3 is TGTGCCAGCAGCTACGACAGATTCTACGAGCAGTACTTC.